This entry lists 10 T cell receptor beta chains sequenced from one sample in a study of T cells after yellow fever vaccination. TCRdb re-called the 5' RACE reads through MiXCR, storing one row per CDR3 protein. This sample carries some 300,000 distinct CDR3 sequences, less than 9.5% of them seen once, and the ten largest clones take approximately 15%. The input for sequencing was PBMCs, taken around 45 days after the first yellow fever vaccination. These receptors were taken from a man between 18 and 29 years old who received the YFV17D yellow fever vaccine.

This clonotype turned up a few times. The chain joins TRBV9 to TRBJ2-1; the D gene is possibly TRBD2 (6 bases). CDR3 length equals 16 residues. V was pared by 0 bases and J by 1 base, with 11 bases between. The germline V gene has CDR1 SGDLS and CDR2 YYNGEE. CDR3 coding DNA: TGTGCCAGCAGCGTAGGAGGGCGGGAATCCTACAATGAGCAGTTCTTC. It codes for CASSVGGRESYNEQFF.

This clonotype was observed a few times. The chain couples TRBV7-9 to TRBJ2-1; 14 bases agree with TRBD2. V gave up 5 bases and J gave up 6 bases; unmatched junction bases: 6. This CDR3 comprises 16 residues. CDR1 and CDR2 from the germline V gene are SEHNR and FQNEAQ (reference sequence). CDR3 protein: CASSPTSGGAGNEQFF. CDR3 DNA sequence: TGTGCCAGCAGCCCGACTAGCGGGGGGGCTGGCAATGAGCAGTTCTTC.

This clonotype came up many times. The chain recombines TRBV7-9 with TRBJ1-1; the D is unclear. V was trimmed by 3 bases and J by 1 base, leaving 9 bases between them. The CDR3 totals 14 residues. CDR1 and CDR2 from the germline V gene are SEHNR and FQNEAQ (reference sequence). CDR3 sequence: CASSLEGSNTEAFF. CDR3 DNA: TGTGCCAGCAGCTTGGAAGGATCGAACACTGAAGCTTTCTTT.

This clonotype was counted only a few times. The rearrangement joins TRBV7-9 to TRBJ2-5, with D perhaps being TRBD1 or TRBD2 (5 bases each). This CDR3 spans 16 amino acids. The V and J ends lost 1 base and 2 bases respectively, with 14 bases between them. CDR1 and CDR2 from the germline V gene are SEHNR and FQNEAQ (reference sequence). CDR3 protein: CASSLDPGQAQETQYF. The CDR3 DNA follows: TGTGCCAGCAGCTTAGATCCGGGGCAGGCGCAAGAGACCCAGTACTTC.

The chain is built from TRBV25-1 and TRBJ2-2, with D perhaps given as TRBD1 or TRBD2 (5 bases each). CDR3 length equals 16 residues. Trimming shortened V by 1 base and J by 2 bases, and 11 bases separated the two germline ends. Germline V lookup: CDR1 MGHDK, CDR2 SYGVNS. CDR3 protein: CASSEFGTANTGELFF. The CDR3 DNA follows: TGTGCCAGCAGTGAATTTGGGACCGCTAACACCGGGGAGCTGTTTTTT.

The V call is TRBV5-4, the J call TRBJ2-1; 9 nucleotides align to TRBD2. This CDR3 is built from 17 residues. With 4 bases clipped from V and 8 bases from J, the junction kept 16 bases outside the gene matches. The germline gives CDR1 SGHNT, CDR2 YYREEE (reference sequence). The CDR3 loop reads CASSPRPTSGSFDEQFF. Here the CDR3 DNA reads TGTGCCAGCAGCCCCCGTCCGACTAGCGGATCCTTCGATGAGCAGTTCTTC.

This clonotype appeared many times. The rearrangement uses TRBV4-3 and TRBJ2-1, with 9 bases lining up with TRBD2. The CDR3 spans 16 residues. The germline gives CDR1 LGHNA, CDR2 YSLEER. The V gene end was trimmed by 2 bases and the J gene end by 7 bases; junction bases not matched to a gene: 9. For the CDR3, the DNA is TGCGCCAGCAGCCAAAGCCTAGCGGGGTTGGGGAATGAGCAGTTCTTC. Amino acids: CASSQSLAGLGNEQFF.

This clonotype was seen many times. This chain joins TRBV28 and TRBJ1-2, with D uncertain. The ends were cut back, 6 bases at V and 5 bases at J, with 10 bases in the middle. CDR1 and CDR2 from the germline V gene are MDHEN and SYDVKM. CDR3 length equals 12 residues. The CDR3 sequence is CASSTERYGYTF. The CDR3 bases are TGTGCCAGCAGCACGGAGCGATATGGCTACACCTTC.

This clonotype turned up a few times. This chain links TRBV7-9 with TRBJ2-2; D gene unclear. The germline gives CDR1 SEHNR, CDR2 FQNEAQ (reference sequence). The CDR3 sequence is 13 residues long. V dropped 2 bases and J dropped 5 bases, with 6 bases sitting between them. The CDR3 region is CASSLQLTGELFF. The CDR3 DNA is TGTGCCAGCAGCTTACAGCTTACCGGGGAGCTGTTTTTT.

CDR3 region: CASRRGRGLWGETQYF. As DNA, the CDR3 is TGTGCCAGCAGACGTGGCCGGGGGCTCTGGGGAGAGACCCAGTACTTC. The rearrangement uses TRBV28 and TRBJ2-5; tentatively, D is TRBD1 or TRBD2 (6 bases each). Trimming took 6 bases from V and 4 from J, leaving 21 bases between them. The CDR3 has 16 amino acids. Germline V gives CDR1 MDHEN, CDR2 SYDVKM.